The 23 T cell receptor beta chains presented below share a single source sample, sequenced in a study of T-cell reconstitution after alpha-beta-depleted transplantation in children. Construction of the TCRbeta library involved unique molecular identifiers. TCRdb redid the calling of the PCR reads with MiXCR, one entry per CDR3 protein. Of 97,000 or so distinct CDR3 sequences detected, around 7.8% appear once; the ten largest clones hold less than 20%. The input for sequencing was PBMCs, taken before TCRalphabeta/CD19-depleted stem cell transplant. The receptors were gathered from a boy between 2 and 10 years old with acute lymphoblastic leukemia, due to receive a stem cell transplant.

In its sample, this clonotype was seen many times. The rearrangement links TRBV12-3 or TRBV12-4 to TRBJ2-5; the D is unclear. CDR3 length: 13 residues. V dropped 7 bases and J dropped 5 bases, with 14 bases sitting between them. Written as DNA, the CDR3 is TGTGCCAGCATGGCTGGCAAAAGGGAGACCCAGTACTTC. It specifies CASMAGKRETQYF.

This clonotype was observed many times. This chain joins TRBV9 and TRBJ1-1; tentative D call: TRBD1 (6 bases). Trimming left V 5 bases short and J 0 bases short, with 20 bases between. The CDR3 loop spans 17 amino acids. Per germline, CDR1 SGDLS and CDR2 YYNGEE. The chain's CDR3 is CASSYSIGQNMNTEAFF. CDR3 DNA: TGTGCCAGCAGTTACTCCATTGGACAGAACATGAACACTGAAGCTTTCTTT.

This clonotype was counted ten times or more. The genes are TRBV12-3 or TRBV12-4 and TRBJ2-7; a possible D gene is TRBD2 (6 bases). V was shortened by 4 bases and J by 0 bases, with 13 bases between the two germline ends. CDR3 size: 15 residues. This CDR3 is CASSSGGTSSYEQYF. CDR3 sequence (DNA): TGTGCCAGCAGTTCCGGCGGGACGAGCTCCTACGAGCAGTACTTC.

Ten or more counts support this clonotype. The chain links TRBV20-1 to TRBJ2-5; 7 bases line up with TRBD1. CDR3 length: 14 amino acids. Per germline, CDR1 DFQATT and CDR2 SNEGSKA (reference sequence). Germline trimming cut 5 bases from V and 1 base from J; bases unmatched to any gene: 7. This chain's CDR3 is CSAAITGAQETQYF. The CDR3 DNA is TGCAGTGCTGCTATTACAGGGGCCCAAGAGACCCAGTACTTC.

A few counts support this clonotype. The germline gene is not matched at one end of the junction; a read error may be the cause. The chain couples TRBV20-1 to TRBJ2-1; 16 nucleotides line up with TRBD2. The CDR3 totals 14 residues. The germline V gene has CDR1 DFQATT and CDR2 SNEGSKA (reference sequence). CDR3 region: CSALGGTSGGAPIF. CDR3 nucleotide sequence: TGCAGTGCCTTAGGAGGGACTAGCGGGGGGGCCCCAATCTTC.

This clonotype occurred many times. The chain has TRBV6-4 and TRBJ2-1, with a tentative D call TRBD1 (7 bases). Trimming removed 2 bases from V and 4 bases from J, with 12 bases in between. The CDR3 runs to 15 residues. The germline gives CDR1 MRHNA, CDR2 SNTAGT. CDR3 sequence (DNA): TGTGCCAGCAGTGACCGGACAGGAGGGTACAATGAGCAGTTCTTC. It translates to CASSDRTGGYNEQFF.

This clonotype was recorded at least ten times. The chain joins TRBV7-8 to TRBJ2-1; 7 nucleotides agree with TRBD1. There are 16 residues in the CDR3. With 4 bases clipped from V and 1 base from J, the junction kept 7 bases outside the gene matches. CDR1 SGHVS and CDR2 FQNEAQ come from the germline V gene. CDR3 sequence reads: CASSSYGQASYNEQFF. CDR3 DNA: TGTGCCAGCAGCTCATACGGACAGGCGTCCTACAATGAGCAGTTCTTC.

This clonotype was detected only a few times. This chain joins TRBV6-6 and TRBJ2-7; D might be TRBD1 (6 bases). CDR1 is MNHNY, CDR2 SVGAGI, per germline (reference sequence). This CDR3 is 13 amino acids long. Trimming removed 7 bases from V and 0 bases from J, with 10 bases in between. The CDR3 DNA is TGTGCCAGCACCCCGGACAGCTCCTACGAGCAGTACTTC. This translates into CASTPDSSYEQYF.

This clonotype was seen many times. DNA for the CDR3: TGTGCCAGCAGCTCTGGGACTAGCGGGGCCGTCACAGATACGCAGTATTTT. This translates into CASSSGTSGAVTDTQYF. This chain joins TRBV7-9 and TRBJ2-3; TRBD2 aligns across 13 bases. V dropped 4 bases and J dropped 2; count of bases not matched to a gene: 6. The CDR3 length is 17 residues. The germline gives CDR1 SEHNR, CDR2 FQNEAQ (reference sequence).

The rearrangement uses TRBV11-2 and TRBJ1-6, with TRBD1 matching over 7 bases. J gave up 7 bases and V 4 bases, and 16 bases lay outside the gene matches. Germline V gene lookup returns CDR1 SGHAT and CDR2 FQNNGV. The CDR3 is 18 residues long. CDR3 region: CASSSRRNRGSRNSPLHF. The CDR3 DNA reads TGTGCCAGCAGCTCTAGAAGAAACAGGGGATCGAGAAATTCACCCCTCCACTTT. Together with reference TRBV11-2 and TRBJ1-6, the CDR3 gives the full variable domain: EAGVAQSPRYKIIEKRQSVAFWCNPISGHATLYWYQQILGQGPKLLIQFQNNGVVDDSQLPKDRFSAERLKGVDSTLKIQPAKLEDSAVYLCASSSRRNRGSRNSPLHFGNGTRLTVT.

The V and J genes are TRBV7-2 and TRBJ2-3; D not certain. V was shortened by 1 base and J by 2 bases, with 10 bases between the two germline ends. Germline loops: CDR1 SGHTA, CDR2 FQGNSA. This CDR3 is built from 15 residues. CDR3 nucleotide sequence: TGTGCCAGCAGCTTAGTTCTAGATTTCACAGATACGCAGTATTTT. Translating gives CASSLVLDFTDTQYF.

This clonotype came up many times. V is TRBV7-2 and J is TRBJ2-1; 7 positions match TRBD2. Germline CDR1 SGHTA, CDR2 FQGNSA. V lost 0 bases to trimming and J lost 9 bases; unmatched junction nucleotides: 5. The CDR3 is 14 residues long. The chain's CDR3 is CASSLAGGLIEQFF. In DNA, the CDR3 is TGTGCCAGCAGCTTAGCGGGGGGGTTGATTGAGCAGTTCTTC.

This clonotype was seen at least ten times. The rearrangement joins TRBV13 to TRBJ1-1; D may be TRBD1 (6 bases). The CDR3 runs 15 residues. Germline CDR1 and CDR2: PRHDT and FYEKMQ (reference sequence). Trimming removed 4 bases at V and 4 bases at J, with 16 bases between. The CDR3 DNA reads TGTGCCAGCAGCTCGGCGGGGGGCGTAGGCACTGAAGCTTTCTTT. This encodes CASSSAGGVGTEAFF. The full variable domain, completed using reference TRBV13 and TRBJ1-1, is AAGVIQSPRHLIKEKRETATLKCYPIPRHDTVYWYQQGPGQDPQFLISFYEKMQSDKGSIPDRFSAQQFSDYHSELNMSSLELGDSALYFCASSSAGGVGTEAFFGQGTRLTVV.

This clonotype was counted ten times or more. The rearrangement uses TRBV20-1 and TRBJ2-5; 8 nucleotides line up with TRBD1. CDR3 length equals 14 residues. Per germline, CDR1 DFQATT and CDR2 SNEGSKA (reference sequence). Losses at the gene ends were 4 bases for V and 5 bases for J; bases not matched to a gene: 9. The CDR3 sequence: CSAKPGGIMETQYF. The DNA of the CDR3 is TGCAGTGCTAAACCAGGGGGCATTATGGAGACCCAGTACTTC.

This clonotype turned up a few times. V usage is TRBV5-1 and J usage is TRBJ1-5, with TRBD1 as a possible D gene (6 bases). The V and J ends lost 4 bases and 6 bases respectively, with 11 bases between them. Germline values: CDR1 SGHRS, CDR2 YFSETQ. The CDR3 contains 13 residues. The CDR3 region is CASSVRGPQPQHF. DNA of the CDR3: TGCGCCAGCAGCGTACGGGGGCCTCAGCCCCAGCATTTT.

In DNA, the CDR3 is TGTGCCAGCAGTTTTACTCCGGGACAGGGGACCTATGGCTACACCTTC. Translated: CASSFTPGQGTYGYTF. The rearrangement uses TRBV27 and TRBJ1-2; 10 bases agree with TRBD1. The CDR3 is 16 amino acids. V shed 3 bases and J 4 bases; nucleotides not matched to a gene: 8. The germline gives CDR1 MNHEY, CDR2 SMNVEV (reference sequence).

The rearrangement links TRBV20-1 to TRBJ1-3; maybe TRBD1 (6 bases). The ends were cut back, 3 bases at V and 1 base at J, with 16 bases in the middle. Germline CDR1 reads DFQATT; CDR2 reads SNEGSKA (reference sequence). The CDR3 consists of 16 residues. CDR3 nucleotides: TGCAGTGCTAGTTCACTCAGGGGATTATCTGGAAACACCATATATTTT. Translating gives CSASSLRGLSGNTIYF.

This clonotype appeared a few times. The chain carries TRBV11-2 and TRBJ2-2, with 9 bases lining up with TRBD1. The J segment lost 7 bases and the V segment lost 7 bases, leaving 19 bases of the junction unmatched. This CDR3 spans 18 amino acids. Germline CDR1 and CDR2: SGHAT and FQNNGV. The chain's CDR3 is CASMMSGGTGGGVGELFF. The DNA of the CDR3 is TGTGCCAGCATGATGAGTGGTGGTACAGGGGGCGGGGTCGGGGAGCTGTTTTTT.

This clonotype was observed a few times. The J gene is TRBJ2-7, the V gene TRBV5-1; D gene ambiguous. The germline V and J ends were trimmed by 1 base and 10 bases, with 12 bases remaining between them. The germline gives CDR1 SGHRS, CDR2 YFSETQ. The CDR3 is 12 amino acids. The CDR3 DNA sequence: TGCGCCAGCAGCTTGATGTCCTCCGTCCAGTACTTC. Amino acid sequence: CASSLMSSVQYF.

This clonotype showed up many times. The rearrangement links TRBV20-1 to TRBJ2-7; possible D gene TRBD2, 5 bases. Germline loops: CDR1 DFQATT, CDR2 SNEGSKA (reference sequence). The CDR3 has 13 amino acids. Deletions cut 3 bases from V and 2 bases from J, with 11 bases between. CDR3 coding DNA: TGCAGTGCTAGCCAGAGGGAGCCCTACGAGCAGTACTTC. Translating gives CSASQREPYEQYF.

This clonotype was detected many times. The V call is TRBV20-1, the J call TRBJ2-7; 15 bases map to TRBD2. The CDR3 covers 18 residues. Per the germline V gene, CDR1 is DFQATT and CDR2 is SNEGSKA (reference sequence). With V trimmed by 0 bases and J by 4 bases, 10 bases remained unmatched. The CDR3 DNA is TGCAGTGCTAGAGATTCGGGACTAGCGGGGGGCACATATTACGAGCAGTACTTC. Protein product: CSARDSGLAGGTYYEQYF.

This clonotype was picked up a small number of times. This rearrangement joins TRBV12-5 to TRBJ2-1; D is perhaps TRBD1 or TRBD2 (6 bases each). Germline loops: CDR1 LGHNT, CDR2 FRNRAP. V was pared by 4 bases and J by 6 bases, with 25 bases between. The CDR3 extends over 18 amino acids. CDR3 DNA: TGTGCTAGTGGTTCACTTGGACGGGGGCTAACTCCCTCCAATGAGCAGTTCTTC. Amino acids: CASGSLGRGLTPSNEQFF.

Only a few counts were recorded for this clonotype. This sequence joins TRBV20-1 and TRBJ1-4; D is perhaps TRBD1 (6 bases). The CDR3 is 14 residues long. With 6 bases removed from V and 7 bases from J, the gap between germline ends came to 18 bases. Germline CDR1 is DFQATT and CDR2 is SNEGSKA (reference sequence). CDR3 amino acids: CSAHLGARGEKLFF. In DNA, the CDR3 is TGCAGTGCCCATCTGGGGGCGCGGGGTGAAAAACTGTTTTTT.